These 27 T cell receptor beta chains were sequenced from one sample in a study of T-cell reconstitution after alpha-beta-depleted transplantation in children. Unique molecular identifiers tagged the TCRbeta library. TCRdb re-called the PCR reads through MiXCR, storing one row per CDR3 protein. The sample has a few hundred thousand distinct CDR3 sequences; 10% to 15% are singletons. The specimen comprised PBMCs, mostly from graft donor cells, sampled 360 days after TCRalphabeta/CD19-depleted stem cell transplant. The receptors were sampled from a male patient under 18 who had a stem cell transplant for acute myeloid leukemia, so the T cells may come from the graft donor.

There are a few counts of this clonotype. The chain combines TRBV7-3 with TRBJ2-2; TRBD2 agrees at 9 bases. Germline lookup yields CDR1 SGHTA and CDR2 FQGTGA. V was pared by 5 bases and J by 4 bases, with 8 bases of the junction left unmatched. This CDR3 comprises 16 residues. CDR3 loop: CASSQLSGSVTGELFF. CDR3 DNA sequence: TGTGCCAGCAGCCAACTTAGCGGGAGTGTCACCGGGGAGCTGTTTTTT.

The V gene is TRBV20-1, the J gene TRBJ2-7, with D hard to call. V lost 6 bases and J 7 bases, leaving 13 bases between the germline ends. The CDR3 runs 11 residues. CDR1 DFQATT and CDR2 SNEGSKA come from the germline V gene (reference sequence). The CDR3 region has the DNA TGCAGTGCAACCCCCGTTGGGGAGCAGTACTTC. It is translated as CSATPVGEQYF.

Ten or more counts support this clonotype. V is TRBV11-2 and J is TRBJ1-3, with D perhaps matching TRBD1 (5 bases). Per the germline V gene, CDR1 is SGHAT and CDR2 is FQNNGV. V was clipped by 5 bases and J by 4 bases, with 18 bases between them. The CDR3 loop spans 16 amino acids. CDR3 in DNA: TGTGCCAGCAGCCCAGGGAAACAACTAGGGGGAAACACCATATATTTT. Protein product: CASSPGKQLGGNTIYF.

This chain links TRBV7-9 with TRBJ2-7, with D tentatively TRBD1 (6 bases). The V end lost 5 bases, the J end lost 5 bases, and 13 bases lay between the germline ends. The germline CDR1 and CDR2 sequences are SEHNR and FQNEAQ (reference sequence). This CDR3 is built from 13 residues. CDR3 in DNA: TGTGCCAGCAGCCATCCCCGGGACAACGAGCAGTACTTC. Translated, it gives CASSHPRDNEQYF.

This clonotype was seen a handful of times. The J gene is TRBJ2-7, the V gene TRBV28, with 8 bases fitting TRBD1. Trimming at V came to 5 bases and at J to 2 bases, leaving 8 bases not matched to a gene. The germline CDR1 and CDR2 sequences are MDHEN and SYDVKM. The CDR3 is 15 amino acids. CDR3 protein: CASSNPGQVTYEQYF. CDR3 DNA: TGTGCCAGCAGTAATCCGGGACAGGTAACCTACGAGCAGTACTTC.

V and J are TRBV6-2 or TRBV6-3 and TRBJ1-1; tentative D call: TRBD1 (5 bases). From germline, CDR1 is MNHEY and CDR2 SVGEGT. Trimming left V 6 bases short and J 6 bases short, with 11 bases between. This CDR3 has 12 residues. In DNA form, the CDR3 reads TGTGCCAGCAGGGATCAGGGCGCTGAAGCTTTCTTT. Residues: CASRDQGAEAFF.

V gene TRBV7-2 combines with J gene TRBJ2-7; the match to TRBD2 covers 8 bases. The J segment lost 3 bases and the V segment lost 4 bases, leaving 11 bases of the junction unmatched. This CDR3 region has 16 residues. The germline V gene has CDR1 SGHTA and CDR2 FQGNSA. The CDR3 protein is CASSSNPGLGNYEQYF. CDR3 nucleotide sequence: TGTGCCAGCAGCTCGAATCCGGGACTAGGTAACTACGAGCAGTACTTC. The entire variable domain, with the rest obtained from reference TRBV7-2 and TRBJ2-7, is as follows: GAGVSQSPSNKVTEKGKDVELRCDPISGHTALYWYRQSLGQGLEFLIYFQGNSAPDKSGLPSDRFSAERTGGSVSTLTIQRTQQEDSAVYLCASSSNPGLGNYEQYFGPGTRLTVT.

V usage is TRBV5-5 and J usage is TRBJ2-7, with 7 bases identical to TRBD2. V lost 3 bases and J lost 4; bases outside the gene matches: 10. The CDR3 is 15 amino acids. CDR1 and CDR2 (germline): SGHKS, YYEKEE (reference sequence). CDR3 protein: CASSSPGRAGYEQYF. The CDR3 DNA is TGTGCCAGCAGCTCGCCTGGACGAGCGGGATACGAGCAGTACTTC.

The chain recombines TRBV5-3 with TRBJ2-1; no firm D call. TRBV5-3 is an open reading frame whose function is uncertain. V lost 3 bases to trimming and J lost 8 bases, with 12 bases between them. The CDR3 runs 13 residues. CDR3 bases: TGTGCCAGAAGCTGGGTAGCCCCCCATGAGCAGTTCTTC. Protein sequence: CARSWVAPHEQFF.

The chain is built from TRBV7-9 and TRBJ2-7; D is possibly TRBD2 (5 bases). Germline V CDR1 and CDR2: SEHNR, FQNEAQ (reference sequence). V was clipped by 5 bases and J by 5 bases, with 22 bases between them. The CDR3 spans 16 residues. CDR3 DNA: TGTGCCAGCAGCCCCCAACCGGGATCTATAGGCCACGAGCAGTACTTC. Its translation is CASSPQPGSIGHEQYF.

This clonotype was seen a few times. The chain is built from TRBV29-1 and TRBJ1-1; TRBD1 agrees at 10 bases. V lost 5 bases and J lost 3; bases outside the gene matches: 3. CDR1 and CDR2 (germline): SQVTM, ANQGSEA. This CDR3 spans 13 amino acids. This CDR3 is CSVTDRGYTEAFF. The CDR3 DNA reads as TGCAGCGTTACGGACAGGGGGTACACTGAAGCTTTCTTT.

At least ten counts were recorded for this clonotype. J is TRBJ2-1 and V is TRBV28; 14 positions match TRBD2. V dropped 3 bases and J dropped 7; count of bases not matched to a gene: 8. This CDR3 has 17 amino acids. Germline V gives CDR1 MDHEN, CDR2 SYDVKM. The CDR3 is CASSLETSGRERNEQFF. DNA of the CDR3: TGTGCCAGCAGTTTGGAGACTAGCGGGAGGGAGAGGAATGAGCAGTTCTTC.

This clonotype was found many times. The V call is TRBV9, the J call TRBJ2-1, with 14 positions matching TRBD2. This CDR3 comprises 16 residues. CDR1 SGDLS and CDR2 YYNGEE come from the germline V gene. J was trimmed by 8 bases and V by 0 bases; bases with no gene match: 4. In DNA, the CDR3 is TGTGCCAGCAGCGTAGGACTAGCGGGAGGGCTACATGAGCAGTTCTTC. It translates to CASSVGLAGGLHEQFF.

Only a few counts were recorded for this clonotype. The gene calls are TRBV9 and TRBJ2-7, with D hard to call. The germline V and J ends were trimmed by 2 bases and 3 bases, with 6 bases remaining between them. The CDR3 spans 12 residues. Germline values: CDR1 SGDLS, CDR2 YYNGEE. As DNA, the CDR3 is TGTGCCAGCAGCGTGGTTAGCTACGAGCAGTACTTC. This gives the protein CASSVVSYEQYF.

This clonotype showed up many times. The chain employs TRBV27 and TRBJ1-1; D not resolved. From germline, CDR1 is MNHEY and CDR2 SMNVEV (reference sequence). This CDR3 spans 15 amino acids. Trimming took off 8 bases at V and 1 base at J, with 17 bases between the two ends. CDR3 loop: CASELSGVENTEAFF. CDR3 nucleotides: TGTGCCAGCGAACTTTCCGGGGTCGAGAACACTGAAGCTTTCTTT.

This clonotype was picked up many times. CDR3 sequence (DNA): TGTGCCAGCAGTTTTTCAGGACAGGGAACAGATACGCAGTATTTT. Translating it yields CASSFSGQGTDTQYF. The V and J genes are TRBV28 and TRBJ2-3; 8 bases fit TRBD1. The CDR3 is made up of 15 amino acids. Germline V gene lookup returns CDR1 MDHEN and CDR2 SYDVKM. The J segment lost 3 bases and the V segment lost 3 bases, leaving 5 bases of the junction unmatched.

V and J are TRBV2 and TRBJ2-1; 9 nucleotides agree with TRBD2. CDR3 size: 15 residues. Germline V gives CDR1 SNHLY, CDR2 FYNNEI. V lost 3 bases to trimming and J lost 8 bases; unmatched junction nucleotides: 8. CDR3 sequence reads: CASSDLAGVGDEQFF. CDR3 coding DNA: TGTGCCAGCAGTGATTTAGCGGGAGTAGGGGATGAGCAGTTCTTC.

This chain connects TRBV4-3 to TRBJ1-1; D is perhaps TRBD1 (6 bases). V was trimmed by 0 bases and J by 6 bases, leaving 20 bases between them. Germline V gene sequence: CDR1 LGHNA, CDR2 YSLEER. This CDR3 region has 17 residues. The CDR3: CASSQDGHGGLTAEAFF. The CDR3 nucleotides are TGCGCCAGCAGCCAAGATGGGCACGGGGGCTTAACCGCTGAAGCTTTCTTT.

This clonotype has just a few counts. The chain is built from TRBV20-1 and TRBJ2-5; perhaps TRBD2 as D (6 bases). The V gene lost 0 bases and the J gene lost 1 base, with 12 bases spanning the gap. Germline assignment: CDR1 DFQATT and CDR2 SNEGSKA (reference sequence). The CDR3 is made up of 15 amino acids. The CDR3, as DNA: TGCAGTGCTAGAGATGGAGGGGCACCCCAAGAGACCCAGTACTTC. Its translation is CSARDGGAPQETQYF.

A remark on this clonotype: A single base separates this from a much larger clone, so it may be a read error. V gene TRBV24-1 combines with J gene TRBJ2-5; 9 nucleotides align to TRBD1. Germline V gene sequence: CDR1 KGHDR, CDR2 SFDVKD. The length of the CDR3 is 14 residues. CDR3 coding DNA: TGTGCCACCACTGATCCGACAGGGGGAGAGACCCAGTACTTC. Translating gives CATTDPTGGETQYF.

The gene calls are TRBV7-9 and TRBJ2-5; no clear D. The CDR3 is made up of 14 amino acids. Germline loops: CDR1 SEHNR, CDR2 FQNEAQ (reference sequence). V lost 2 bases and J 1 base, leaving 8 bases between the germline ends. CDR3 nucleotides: TGTGCCAGCAGCTTAAACCGCATCCAAGAGACCCAGTACTTC. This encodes CASSLNRIQETQYF.

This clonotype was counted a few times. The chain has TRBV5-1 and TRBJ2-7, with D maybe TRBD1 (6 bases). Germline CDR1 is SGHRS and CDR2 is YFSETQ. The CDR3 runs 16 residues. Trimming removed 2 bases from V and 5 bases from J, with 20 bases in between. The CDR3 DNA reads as TGCGCCAGCAGCTTTTCCATCAGTACAGGGATCAACGAGCAGTACTTC. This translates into CASSFSISTGINEQYF.

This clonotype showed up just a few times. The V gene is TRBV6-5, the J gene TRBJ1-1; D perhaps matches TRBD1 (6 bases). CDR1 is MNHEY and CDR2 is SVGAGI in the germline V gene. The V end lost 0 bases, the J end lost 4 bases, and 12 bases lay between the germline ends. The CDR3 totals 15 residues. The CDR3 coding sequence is TGTGCCAGCAGTTACTCGGGACACGGCGGCACTGAAGCTTTCTTT. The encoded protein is CASSYSGHGGTEAFF.

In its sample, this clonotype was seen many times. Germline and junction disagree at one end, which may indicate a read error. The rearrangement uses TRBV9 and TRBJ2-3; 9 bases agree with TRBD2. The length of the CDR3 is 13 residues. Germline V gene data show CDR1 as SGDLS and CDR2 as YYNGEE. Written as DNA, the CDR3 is TGTGCCAGCAGCCCATCAGGCGGGACTAGCCAAGATTTT. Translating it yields CASSPSGGTSQDF.

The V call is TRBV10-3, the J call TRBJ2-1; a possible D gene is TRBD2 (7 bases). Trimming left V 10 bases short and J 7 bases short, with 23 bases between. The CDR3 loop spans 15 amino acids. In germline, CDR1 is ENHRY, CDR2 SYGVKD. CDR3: CATNRLAEGGNEQFF. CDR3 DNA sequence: TGTGCCACGAATAGGCTAGCGGAAGGGGGAAATGAGCAGTTCTTC.

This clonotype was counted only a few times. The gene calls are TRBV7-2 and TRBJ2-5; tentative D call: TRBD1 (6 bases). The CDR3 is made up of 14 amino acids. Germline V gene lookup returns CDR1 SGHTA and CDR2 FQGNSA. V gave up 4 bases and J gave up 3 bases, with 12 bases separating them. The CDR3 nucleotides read TGTGCCAGCAGCTCAACAGGGTATGAAGAGACCCAGTACTTC. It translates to CASSSTGYEETQYF.

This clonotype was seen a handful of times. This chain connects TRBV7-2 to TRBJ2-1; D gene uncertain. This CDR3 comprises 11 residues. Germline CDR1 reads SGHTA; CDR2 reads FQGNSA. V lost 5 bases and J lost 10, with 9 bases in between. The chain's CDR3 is CASSPRWEQFF. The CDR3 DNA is TGTGCCAGCAGCCCCCGGTGGGAGCAGTTCTTC.